This TCR beta chain comes out of a study of shared clonotypes between healthy human individuals. Unmatched junction bases numbered 6, after V lost 2 bases and J lost 9 bases. This CDR3 region has 16 residues. Germline V gene lookup returns CDR1 KGHSH and CDR2 LQKENI. This clone was recorded a few times. Sequencing was performed with immunoSEQ multiplex PCR; in TCRdb, only in-frame clones are kept and a portion is missing. The sample records approximately 250,000 clones, 50% to 75% being singletons. V and J are TRBV18 and TRBJ2-1, with 14 bases lining up with TRBD2. The origin of this receptor is a man aged 25 to 45 in good health. The specimen sequenced was memory CD4+ T cells sorted from blood. Subset indicated: CD45RA-negative fraction. Here the CDR3 reads CASSPGTSGSRGEQFF. In DNA form, the CDR3 reads TGTGCCAGCTCACCAGGGACTAGCGGGAGTCGGGGTGAGCAGTTCTTC. Supplemented by reference TRBV18 and TRBJ2-1, the full variable domain reads NAGVMQNPRHLVRRRGQEARLRCSPMKGHSHVYWYRQLPEEGLKFMVYLQKENIIDESGMPKERFSAEFPKEGPSILRIQQVVRGDSAAYFCASSPGTSGSRGEQFFGPGTRLTVL.